This T cell receptor (beta chain) was recovered during a study of pediatric ulcerative colitis. Notes on the study in general: Ulcerative colitis patients shared more blood-rectal clones than controls.

With regard to this clone: Its antigen remains unknown.

Blood was drawn at the time of colonoscopy. The survey-level immunoSEQ assay was used. Profiling relied on immunoSEQ multiplex PCR, and the TCRdb table lists in-frame clones only, not all of them. This table has 30,000 to 45,000 clones, 75% to 90% appearing once. Germline lookup yields CDR1 LNHDA and CDR2 SQIVND (reference sequence). The CDR3 spans 18 residues. V was clipped by 5 bases and J by 4 bases; unmatched bases: 15. This chain connects TRBV19 to TRBJ2-1, with 9 bases matching TRBD2. The sequence came from a girl aged 10 to 17 with moderate ulcerative colitis. Sequenced material: blood. CDR3 protein: CASSGRLAEGERYNEQFF. The DNA of the CDR3 is TGTGCCAGTAGTGGAAGACTAGCGGAGGGGGAGCGTTACAATGAGCAGTTCTTC.